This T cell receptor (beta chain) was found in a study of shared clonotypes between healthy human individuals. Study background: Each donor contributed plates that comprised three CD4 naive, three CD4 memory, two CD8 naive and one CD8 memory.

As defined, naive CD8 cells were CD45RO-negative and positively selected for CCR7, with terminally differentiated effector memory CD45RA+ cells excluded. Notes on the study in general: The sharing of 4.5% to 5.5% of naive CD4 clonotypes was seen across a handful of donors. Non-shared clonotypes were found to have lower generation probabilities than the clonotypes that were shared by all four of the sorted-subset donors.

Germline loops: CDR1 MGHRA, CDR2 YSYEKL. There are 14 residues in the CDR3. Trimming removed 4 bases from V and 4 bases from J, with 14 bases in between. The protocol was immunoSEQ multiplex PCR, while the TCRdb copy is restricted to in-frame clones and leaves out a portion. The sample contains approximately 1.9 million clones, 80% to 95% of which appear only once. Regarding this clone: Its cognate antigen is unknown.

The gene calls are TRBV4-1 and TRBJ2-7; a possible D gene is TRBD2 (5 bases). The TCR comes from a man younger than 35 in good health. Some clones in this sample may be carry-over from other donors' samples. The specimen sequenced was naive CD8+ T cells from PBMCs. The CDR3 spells CASSLEAAGYEQYF. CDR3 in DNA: TGCGCCAGCAGCCTAGAGGCCGCGGGTTACGAGCAGTACTTC.